Here is one T cell receptor (beta chain) with its context. Its antigen is as yet unknown. This entry belongs to a study of the immune and genomic landscape of osteosarcoma. Study context: Approximately 74% had unfavorable pathologic response to standard therapy.

The study, taken as a whole, reports: Productive clonality stayed low overall, though C3 exceeded C1.

V dropped 4 bases and J dropped 8; count of bases not matched to a gene: 7. The CDR3 consists of 14 residues. Looked up from germline, CDR1 is SGHDT and CDR2 is YYEEEE. TCRdb's copy holds only in-frame clones and misses some; the assay was immunoSEQ multiplex PCR. Counted here are about 2,700 clones, around 70% occurring once; the ten biggest clones make up 15% to 18%. Primary, local recurrence and metastasis osteosarcoma tumors were taken after treatment from poor-prognosis patients. This clonotype originated in a man aged 18 to 29 with osteosarcoma. The rearrangement joins TRBV5-6 to TRBJ2-1; 9 positions match TRBD1. Specimen: tumor tissue from a local recurrence in the femur. This CDR3 reads CASSLTGGGDEQFF. The CDR3 nucleotides read TGTGCCAGCAGCCTCACAGGGGGCGGCGATGAGCAGTTCTTC.